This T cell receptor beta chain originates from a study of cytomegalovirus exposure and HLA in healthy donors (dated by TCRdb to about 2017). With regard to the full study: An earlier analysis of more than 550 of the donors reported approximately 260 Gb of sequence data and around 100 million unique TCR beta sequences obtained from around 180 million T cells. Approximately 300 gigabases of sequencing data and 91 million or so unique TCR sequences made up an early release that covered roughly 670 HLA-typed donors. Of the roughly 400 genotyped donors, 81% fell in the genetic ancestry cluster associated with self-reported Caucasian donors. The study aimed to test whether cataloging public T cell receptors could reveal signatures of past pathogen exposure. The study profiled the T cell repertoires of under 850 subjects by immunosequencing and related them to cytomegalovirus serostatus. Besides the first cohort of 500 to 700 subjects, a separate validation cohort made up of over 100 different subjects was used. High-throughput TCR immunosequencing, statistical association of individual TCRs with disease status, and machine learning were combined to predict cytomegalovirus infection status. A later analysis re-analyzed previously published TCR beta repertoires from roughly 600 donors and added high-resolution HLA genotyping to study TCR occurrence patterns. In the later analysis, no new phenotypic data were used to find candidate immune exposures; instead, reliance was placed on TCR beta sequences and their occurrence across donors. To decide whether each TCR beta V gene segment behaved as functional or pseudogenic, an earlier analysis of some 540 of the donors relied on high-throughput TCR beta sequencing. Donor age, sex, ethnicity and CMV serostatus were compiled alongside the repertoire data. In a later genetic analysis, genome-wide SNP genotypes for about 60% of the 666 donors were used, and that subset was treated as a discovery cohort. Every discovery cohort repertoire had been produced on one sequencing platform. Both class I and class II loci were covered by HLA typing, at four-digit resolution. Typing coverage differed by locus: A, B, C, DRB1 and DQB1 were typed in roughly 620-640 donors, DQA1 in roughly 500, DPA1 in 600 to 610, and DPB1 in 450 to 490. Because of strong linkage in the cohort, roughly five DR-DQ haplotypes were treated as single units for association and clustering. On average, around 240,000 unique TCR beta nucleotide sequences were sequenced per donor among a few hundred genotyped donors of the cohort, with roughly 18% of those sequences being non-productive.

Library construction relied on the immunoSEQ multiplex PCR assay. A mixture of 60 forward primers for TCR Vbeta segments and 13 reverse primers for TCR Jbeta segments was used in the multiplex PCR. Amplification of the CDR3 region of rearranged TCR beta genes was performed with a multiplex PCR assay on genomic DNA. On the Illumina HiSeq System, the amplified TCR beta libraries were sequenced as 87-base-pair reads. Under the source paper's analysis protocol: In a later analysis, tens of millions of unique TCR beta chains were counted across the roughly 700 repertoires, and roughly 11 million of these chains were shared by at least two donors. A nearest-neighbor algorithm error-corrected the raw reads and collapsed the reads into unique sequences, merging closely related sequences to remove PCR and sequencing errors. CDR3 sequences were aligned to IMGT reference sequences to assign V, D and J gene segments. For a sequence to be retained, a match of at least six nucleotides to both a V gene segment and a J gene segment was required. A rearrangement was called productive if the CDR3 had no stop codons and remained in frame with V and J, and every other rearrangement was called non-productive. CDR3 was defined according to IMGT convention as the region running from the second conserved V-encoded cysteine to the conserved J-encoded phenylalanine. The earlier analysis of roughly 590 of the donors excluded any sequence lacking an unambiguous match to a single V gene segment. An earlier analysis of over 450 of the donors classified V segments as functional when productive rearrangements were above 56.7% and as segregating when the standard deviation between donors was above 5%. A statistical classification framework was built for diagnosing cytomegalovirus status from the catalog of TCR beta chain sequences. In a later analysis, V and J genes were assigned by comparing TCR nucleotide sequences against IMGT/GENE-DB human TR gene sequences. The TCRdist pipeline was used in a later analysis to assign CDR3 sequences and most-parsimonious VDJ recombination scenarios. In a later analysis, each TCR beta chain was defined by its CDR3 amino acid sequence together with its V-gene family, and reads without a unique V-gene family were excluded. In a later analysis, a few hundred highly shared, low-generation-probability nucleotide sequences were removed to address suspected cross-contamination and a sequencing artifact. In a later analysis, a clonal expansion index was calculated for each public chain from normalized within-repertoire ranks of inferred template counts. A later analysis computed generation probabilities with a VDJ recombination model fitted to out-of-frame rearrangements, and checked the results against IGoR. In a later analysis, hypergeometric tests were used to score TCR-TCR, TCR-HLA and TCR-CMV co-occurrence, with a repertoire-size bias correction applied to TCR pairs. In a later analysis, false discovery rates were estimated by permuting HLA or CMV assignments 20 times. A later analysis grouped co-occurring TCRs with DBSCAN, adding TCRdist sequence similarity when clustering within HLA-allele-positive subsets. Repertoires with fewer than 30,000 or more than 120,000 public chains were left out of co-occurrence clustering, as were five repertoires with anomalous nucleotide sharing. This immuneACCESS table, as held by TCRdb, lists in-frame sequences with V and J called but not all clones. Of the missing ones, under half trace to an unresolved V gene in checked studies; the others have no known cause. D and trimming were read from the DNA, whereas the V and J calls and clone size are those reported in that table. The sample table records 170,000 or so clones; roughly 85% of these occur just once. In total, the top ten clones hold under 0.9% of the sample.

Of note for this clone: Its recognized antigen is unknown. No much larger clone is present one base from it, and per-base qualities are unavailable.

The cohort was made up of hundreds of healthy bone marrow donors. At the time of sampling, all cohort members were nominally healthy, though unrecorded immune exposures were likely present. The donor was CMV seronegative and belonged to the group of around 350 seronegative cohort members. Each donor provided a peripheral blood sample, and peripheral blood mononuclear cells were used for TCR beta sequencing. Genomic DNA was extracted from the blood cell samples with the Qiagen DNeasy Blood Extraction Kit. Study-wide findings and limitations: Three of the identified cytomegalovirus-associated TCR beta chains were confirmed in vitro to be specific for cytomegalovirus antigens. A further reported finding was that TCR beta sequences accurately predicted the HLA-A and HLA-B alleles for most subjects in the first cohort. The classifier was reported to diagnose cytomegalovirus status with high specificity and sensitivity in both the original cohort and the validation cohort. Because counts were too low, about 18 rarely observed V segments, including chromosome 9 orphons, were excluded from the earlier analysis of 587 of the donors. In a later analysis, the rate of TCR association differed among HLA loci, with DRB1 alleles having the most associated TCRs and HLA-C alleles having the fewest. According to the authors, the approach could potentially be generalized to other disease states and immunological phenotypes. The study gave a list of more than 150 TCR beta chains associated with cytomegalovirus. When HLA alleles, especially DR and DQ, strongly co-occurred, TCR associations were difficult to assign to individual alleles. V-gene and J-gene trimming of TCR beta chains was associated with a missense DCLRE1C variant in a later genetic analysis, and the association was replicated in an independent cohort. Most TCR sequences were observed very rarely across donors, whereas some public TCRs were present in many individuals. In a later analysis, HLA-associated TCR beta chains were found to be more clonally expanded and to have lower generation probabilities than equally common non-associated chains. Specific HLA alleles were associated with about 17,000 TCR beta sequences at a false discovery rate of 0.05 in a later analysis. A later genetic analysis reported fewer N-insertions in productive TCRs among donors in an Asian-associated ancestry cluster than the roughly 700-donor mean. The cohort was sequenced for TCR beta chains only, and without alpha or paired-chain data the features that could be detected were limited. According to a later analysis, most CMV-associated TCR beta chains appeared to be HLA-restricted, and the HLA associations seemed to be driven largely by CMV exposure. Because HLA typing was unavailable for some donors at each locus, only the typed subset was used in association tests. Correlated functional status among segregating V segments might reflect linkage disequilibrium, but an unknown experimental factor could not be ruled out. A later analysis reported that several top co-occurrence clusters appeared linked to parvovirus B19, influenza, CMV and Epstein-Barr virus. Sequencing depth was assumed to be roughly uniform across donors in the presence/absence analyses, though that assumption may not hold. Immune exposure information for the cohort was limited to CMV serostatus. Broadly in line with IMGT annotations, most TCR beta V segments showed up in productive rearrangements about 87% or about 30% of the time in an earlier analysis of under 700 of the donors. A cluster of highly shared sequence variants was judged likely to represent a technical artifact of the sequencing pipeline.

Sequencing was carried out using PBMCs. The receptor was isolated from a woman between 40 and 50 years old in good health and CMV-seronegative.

The DNA reads TGTGCCAGCAGCTTAGGACCCCGCCACGGGGAGCAGTTCTTC. Its coded protein is CASSLGPRHGEQFF. The sequence links TRBV11-3 to TRBJ2-1, with the D gene not clear enough to name. The junction shows trimming of 1 base on V and 10 bases on J, plus 14 bases between the germline ends. The germline V gene provides CDR1 SGHNT and CDR2 YENEEA. Taken from cysteine to phenylalanine, the CDR3 has 14 residues. Only the CDR3 region is kept as DNA, spanning 42 bases read in frame from base 1.